These 21 T cell receptor beta chains were all obtained from the same sample, sequenced in a study of tumor-infiltrating lymphocytes in localized non-small cell lung cancer. TCRdb's copy holds only in-frame clones and misses some; the assay was immunoSEQ multiplex PCR. The profile shows about 23,000 clones, over 60% of them singletons. Sequencing was carried out using lung tumor tissue. The receptors originated from a human donor with non-small cell lung cancer.

The chain carries TRBV6-6 and TRBJ2-7, with unresolved D. CDR1 MNHNY and CDR2 SVGAGI come from the germline V gene (reference sequence). This CDR3 spans 12 amino acids. Trimming shortened V by 7 bases and J by 3 bases, and 10 bases separated the two germline ends. Here the CDR3 reads CASKSPLYEQYF. The CDR3 DNA is TGTGCCAGCAAATCACCTCTCTACGAGCAGTACTTC.

The chain is built from TRBV7-2 and TRBJ2-2, with no clear D. Trimming removed 3 bases at V and 1 base at J, with 15 bases between. The CDR3 contains 17 residues. Per the germline V gene, CDR1 is SGHTA and CDR2 is FQGNSA. CDR3 nucleotides: TGTGCCAGCAGCTTCTCGTTAGCCCCAGGGAACACCGGGGAGCTGTTTTTT. It specifies CASSFSLAPGNTGELFF.

The genes are TRBV7-9 and TRBJ2-1; D is tentatively TRBD1 or TRBD2 (6 bases each). The CDR3 runs to 15 residues. The V and J ends lost 3 bases and 2 bases respectively, with 11 bases between them. Germline CDR1 SEHNR, CDR2 FQNEAQ (reference sequence). CDR3 residues: CASSFPGGPYNEQFF. CDR3 in DNA: TGTGCCAGCAGCTTCCCCGGGGGCCCCTACAATGAGCAGTTCTTC.

CDR3 region: CASSTKLTGGSYNSPLHF. The CDR3 coding sequence is TGTGCCAGTAGTACGAAATTAACAGGGGGGTCCTATAATTCACCCCTCCACTTT. The rearrangement links TRBV19 to TRBJ1-6; 8 bases are a match to TRBD1. The CDR3 extends over 18 amino acids. Germline V gene lookup returns CDR1 LNHDA and CDR2 SQIVND (reference sequence). V lost 4 bases to trimming and J lost 1 base; unmatched junction nucleotides: 9. Full variable domain (remainder filled in from reference TRBV19 and TRBJ1-6): DGGITQSPKYLFRKEGQNVTLSCEQNLNHDAMYWYRQDPGQGLRLIYYSQIVNDFQKGDIAEGYSVSREKKESFPLTVTSAQKNPTAFYLCASSTKLTGGSYNSPLHFGNGTRLTVT.

The J gene is TRBJ1-4, the V gene TRBV7-2; 7 positions match TRBD1. The CDR3 is 15 residues long. Germline V gene data show CDR1 as SGHTA and CDR2 as FQGNSA. Unmatched junction bases numbered 12, after V lost 6 bases and J lost 8 bases. The CDR3 DNA follows: TGTGCCAGCAGTAATACAGGGGCCCCTGGGGAAAAACTGTTTTTT. Its translation is CASSNTGAPGEKLFF. The variable domain in full, with the rest retrieved from reference TRBV7-2 and TRBJ1-4, is GAGVSQSPSNKVTEKGKDVELRCDPISGHTALYWYRQSLGQGLEFLIYFQGNSAPDKSGLPSDRFSAERTGGSVSTLTIQRTQQEDSAVYLCASSNTGAPGEKLFFGSGTQLSVL.

The V gene is TRBV30, the J gene TRBJ2-7, with 9 bases lining up with TRBD1. The V gene end was trimmed by 0 bases and the J gene end by 6 bases; junction bases not matched to a gene: 6. Per the germline V gene, CDR1 is GTSNPN and CDR2 is SVGIG (reference sequence). CDR3 length: 14 residues. Here the CDR3 reads CAWSVPGQGAEQYF. CDR3 bases: TGTGCCTGGAGTGTCCCGGGACAGGGCGCCGAGCAGTACTTC.

This clone has more than one count but fewer than ten. The V and J genes are TRBV19 and TRBJ2-2; TRBD1 matches at 9 bases. V was clipped by 10 bases and J by 6 bases; unmatched bases: 9. Germline V gives CDR1 LNHDA, CDR2 SQIVND (reference sequence). There are 14 residues in the CDR3. Here the CDR3 DNA reads TGTGCCACCTCGGGACAGGGAGCGGCCGGGGAGCTGTTTTTT. It codes for CATSGQGAAGELFF.

V gene TRBV4-2 combines with J gene TRBJ2-3; no firm D call. V lost 1 base to trimming and J lost 0 bases, with 8 bases between them. Germline assignment: CDR1 LGHNA and CDR2 YNFKEQ. The CDR3 extends over 15 amino acids. In nucleotides, the CDR3 is TGTGCCAGCAGCCAAGGGAGTACTAGCACAGATACGCAGTATTTT. It translates to CASSQGSTSTDTQYF.

The V call is TRBV9, the J call TRBJ1-5; D unresolved. CDR3 length: 13 residues. From germline, CDR1 is SGDLS and CDR2 YYNGEE. V lost 0 bases, J lost 5 bases, and 6 bases lay in between. The CDR3 region is CASSVGPHQPQHF. CDR3 DNA sequence: TGTGCCAGCAGCGTAGGCCCCCATCAGCCCCAGCATTTT.

V is TRBV27 and J is TRBJ1-6, with D possibly matching TRBD1 (6 bases). This CDR3 contains 14 residues. V was cut by 5 bases and J by 8 bases, with 13 bases left in between. Germline-derived CDR1 and CDR2 are MNHEY and SMNVEV (reference sequence). This chain's CDR3 is CASSINRDYSPLHF. Here the CDR3 DNA reads TGTGCCAGCAGTATTAACAGGGATTATTCACCCCTCCACTTT.

The sample holds a few counts of this clone. The chain uses TRBV10-3 and TRBJ2-5; maybe TRBD2 (5 bases). CDR1 is ENHRY, CDR2 SYGVKD, per germline. Trimming left V 3 bases short and J 2 bases short, with 10 bases between. The CDR3 is 14 amino acids. CDR3 protein: CAISDGVAQETQYF. Here the CDR3 DNA reads TGTGCCATCAGTGACGGGGTAGCGCAAGAGACCCAGTACTTC.

This clone was found once. This rearrangement joins TRBV29-1 to TRBJ2-1, with D unclear. This CDR3 is built from 11 residues. The ends were cut back, 2 bases at V and 5 bases at J, with 4 bases in the middle. Germline CDR1 SQVTM, CDR2 ANQGSEA. CDR3 bases: TGCAGCGTTGAACGGAACAATGAGCAGTTCTTC. It yields the protein CSVERNNEQFF.

This chain links TRBV27 with TRBJ2-7; D possibly corresponds to TRBD1 (6 bases). The V end lost 5 bases, the J end lost 5 bases, and 16 bases lay between the germline ends. The CDR3 runs to 14 residues. Germline lookup yields CDR1 MNHEY and CDR2 SMNVEV (reference sequence). CDR3 coding DNA: TGTGCCAGCAGTCTACAGGGAGTGGGCGACGAGCAGTACTTC. Its protein product is CASSLQGVGDEQYF.

This chain connects TRBV5-1 to TRBJ2-1, with D possibly TRBD2 on 6 matching bases. The CDR3 consists of 16 residues. Between the trimmed V and J ends, which lost 0 bases and 9 bases, there was a span of 19 bases. CDR1 is SGHRS and CDR2 is YFSETQ in the germline V gene. This CDR3 is CASSLALSLGGGEQFF. CDR3 nucleotides: TGCGCCAGCAGCTTGGCCCTTAGCCTCGGGGGAGGTGAGCAGTTCTTC.

This clone appeared a few times. This chain uses TRBV7-8 with TRBJ2-7, with D perhaps TRBD1 or TRBD2 (5 bases each). V was trimmed by 5 bases and J by 2 bases, leaving 16 bases between them. Germline V gives CDR1 SGHVS, CDR2 FQNEAQ. The CDR3 totals 15 residues. Here the CDR3 reads CASSHGTDPTYEQYF. As DNA, the CDR3 is TGTGCCAGCAGCCACGGGACGGACCCCACCTACGAGCAGTACTTC.

The chain is built from TRBV5-6 and TRBJ1-2, with a possible D match to TRBD1 (5 bases). The CDR3 is 12 amino acids. CDR1 and CDR2 (germline): SGHDT, YYEEEE. Trimming removed 4 bases at V and 7 bases at J, with 11 bases between. CDR3 sequence (DNA): TGTGCCAGCAGCCTCAGGGATCTTGGCTACACCTTC. Translation: CASSLRDLGYTF.

This clone turned up a few times. The J gene is TRBJ1-5, the V gene TRBV10-3; no reliable D call. V lost 5 bases and J lost 6, with 11 bases in between. In germline, CDR1 is ENHRY, CDR2 SYGVKD. This CDR3 has 13 residues. The CDR3 reads CAISSEEAQPQHF. CDR3 sequence (DNA): TGTGCCATCAGTTCCGAGGAGGCTCAGCCCCAGCATTTT.

This clone was seen a few times. The chain recombines TRBV10-3 with TRBJ2-3; 11 nucleotides line up with TRBD2. CDR1 and CDR2 (germline): ENHRY, SYGVKD. J was trimmed by 0 bases and V by 0 bases; bases with no gene match: 5. CDR3 size: 18 residues. The DNA of the CDR3 is TGTGCCATCAGTGAGTCTCGACTAGCGGGGTTAAGCACAGATACGCAGTATTTT. Its translation: CAISESRLAGLSTDTQYF.

The chain uses TRBV7-2 and TRBJ2-2; D unresolved. The V end was cut by 2 bases, the J end by 0 bases, with 10 bases between. The CDR3 contains 16 residues. Looked up from germline, CDR1 is SGHTA and CDR2 is FQGNSA. The CDR3 DNA reads TGTGCCAGCAGCTTACGCCTAAACGCGAACACCGGGGAGCTGTTTTTT. It yields the protein CASSLRLNANTGELFF. The full variable domain, completed using reference TRBV7-2 and TRBJ2-2, is GAGVSQSPSNKVTEKGKDVELRCDPISGHTALYWYRQSLGQGLEFLIYFQGNSAPDKSGLPSDRFSAERTGGSVSTLTIQRTQQEDSAVYLCASSLRLNANTGELFFGEGSRLTVL.

The rearrangement joins TRBV12-5 to TRBJ1-1, with D uncertain. V lost 8 bases and J 5 bases, leaving 15 bases between the germline ends. The CDR3 extends over 13 amino acids. CDR1 and CDR2 from the germline V gene are LGHNT and FRNRAP. CDR3 sequence reads: CASSVYGNTEAFF. CDR3 nucleotides: TGTGCTAGTTCGGTTTACGGGAATACTGAAGCTTTCTTT. Filled out from reference TRBV12-5 and TRBJ1-1, the complete variable domain reads DARVTQTPRHKVTEMGQEVTMRCQPILGHNTVFWYRQTMMQGLELLAYFRNRAPLDDSGMPKDRFSAEMPDATLATLKIQPSEPRDSAVYFCASSVYGNTEAFFGQGTRLTVV.

The chain is built from TRBV29-1 and TRBJ2-7; 9 nucleotides line up with TRBD1. CDR1 and CDR2 from the germline V gene are SQVTM and ANQGSEA. Trimming removed 7 bases from V and 4 bases from J; junction bases left unmatched: 5. This CDR3 spans 12 amino acids. CDR3 sequence (DNA): TGCAGCGCGGGACAGGGTGGATACGAGCAGTACTTC. This encodes CSAGQGGYEQYF.